One and the same sample provided the 9 T cell receptor beta chains below, sequenced in a study of T cell responses to AZD1222 COVID-19 vaccine. Repertoires were generated with immunoSEQ multiplex PCR, while TCRdb's copy carries only in-frame clones and drops some. The sample shows about 200,000 clones, approximately 93% of them seen only once. The sample here was peripheral blood, taken 28 days after the second AZD1222 dose. These receptors all stem from an adult who received the AZD1222 COVID-19 vaccine.

This clone has only one observation. This chain connects TRBV11-2 to TRBJ2-3, with D possibly TRBD2 on 6 matching bases. Trimming stripped 5 bases from V and 4 bases from J, with 13 bases between. The CDR3 is 14 amino acids. Germline CDR1 and CDR2: SGHAT and FQNNGV. CDR3 sequence reads: CASSPSGGSDTQYF. The CDR3, as DNA: TGTGCCAGCAGCCCATCCGGGGGATCAGATACGCAGTATTTT.

In its sample, this clone was seen a few times. The chain carries TRBV7-9 and TRBJ1-5; 7 bases align to TRBD1. After removal of 5 bases from V and 7 bases from J, the junction contained 5 bases not matched to a gene. Germline values: CDR1 SEHNR, CDR2 FQNEAQ (reference sequence). This CDR3 is built from 13 residues. In DNA, the CDR3 is TGTGCCAGCAGCCGGGACAGCGGACAGCCCCAGCATTTT. Its protein product is CASSRDSGQPQHF.

The chain carries TRBV19 and TRBJ1-3, with 11 bases lining up with TRBD1. Trimming at V came to 8 bases and at J to 4 bases, leaving 4 bases not matched to a gene. CDR1 and CDR2 (germline): LNHDA, SQIVND (reference sequence). CDR3 length: 14 amino acids. CDR3 loop: CASRTGGSGNTIYF. CDR3 coding DNA: TGTGCCAGTCGGACAGGGGGCAGCGGAAACACCATATATTTT.

The chain employs TRBV7-2 and TRBJ2-3, with 10 bases that match TRBD2. This CDR3 has 15 residues. Unmatched junction bases numbered 11, after V lost 6 bases and J lost 8 bases. CDR1 is SGHTA and CDR2 is FQGNSA in the germline V gene. The CDR3 bases are TGTGCCAGCAGTTCACGTCTAGCGGGGGAAGGTACGCAGTATTTT. The encoded protein is CASSSRLAGEGTQYF.

Note on this clone: At one end the junction does not follow the germline gene, possibly because of a read error. The V gene is TRBV28, the J gene TRBJ2-4, with D perhaps TRBD1 (6 bases). The germline V gene has CDR1 MDHEN and CDR2 SYDVKM. The CDR3 has 14 amino acids. The CDR3, as DNA: TGTGCCAGCAGTTTAGTCACAGGGAAAACCATTCAGTACTTC. Its protein product is CASSLVTGKTIQYF.

The table lists this clone with a count of one. Relative to the germline gene, one junction end is altered; a read error may explain this. The chain employs TRBV6-1 and TRBJ1-3; tentative D call: TRBD1 (6 bases). Germline V lookup: CDR1 MNHNS, CDR2 SASEGT. This CDR3 is 15 amino acids long. Here the CDR3 reads CASREGQISGNTIYF. In nucleotides, the CDR3 is TGTGCCAGCAGGGAAGGACAGATCTCTGGAAACACCATATATTTT.

The V call is TRBV5-1, the J call TRBJ2-2; possibly TRBD1 for D (5 bases). Trimming removed 0 bases from V and 0 bases from J, with 9 bases in between. This CDR3 is 16 amino acids long. Germline CDR1 SGHRS, CDR2 YFSETQ. Written as DNA, the CDR3 is TGCGCCAGCAGCTTGGAGGCGACAGCGAACACCGGGGAGCTGTTTTTT. Its translation: CASSLEATANTGELFF. Supplemented by reference TRBV5-1 and TRBJ2-2, the full variable domain reads KAGVTQTPRYLIKTRGQQVTLSCSPISGHRSVSWYQQTPGQGLQFLFEYFSETQRNKGNFPGRFSGRQFSNSRSEMNVSTLELGDSALYLCASSLEATANTGELFFGEGSRLTVL.

The V and J genes are TRBV2 and TRBJ1-2; no firm D call. The germline V gene has CDR1 SNHLY and CDR2 FYNNEI. This CDR3 is built from 13 residues. V was pared by 7 bases and J by 0 bases, with 9 bases between. CDR3: CASIRRPNYGYTF. The CDR3 DNA sequence: TGTGCCAGCATACGGCGACCTAACTATGGCTACACCTTC.

This sequence joins TRBV7-2 and TRBJ1-5, with 9 nucleotides matching TRBD1. V lost 5 bases, J lost 7 bases, and 9 bases stayed unmatched. The V gene's germline CDR1 is SGHTA and CDR2 FQGNSA. This CDR3 is 15 amino acids long. The CDR3 region is CASSIQGARGQPQHF. CDR3 DNA: TGTGCCAGCAGCATACAGGGGGCGAGGGGACAGCCCCAGCATTTT. The complete variable domain, with remaining parts taken from reference TRBV7-2 and TRBJ1-5, reads GAGVSQSPSNKVTEKGKDVELRCDPISGHTALYWYRQSLGQGLEFLIYFQGNSAPDKSGLPSDRFSAERTGGSVSTLTIQRTQQEDSAVYLCASSIQGARGQPQHFGDGTRLSIL.